The clone carrying this TCR beta chain was observed a few times. The antigen is unknown. TCR cDNA received a 3' ligated oligonucleotide that carried a UMI. The V gene lost 0 bases and the J gene lost 0 bases, with 9 bases spanning the gap. The CDR3 is 17 amino acids. Germline lookup yields CDR1 SGHDN and CDR2 FVKESK. This specimen comes from a study of naive and memory T cell subsets. The SP2 primer and nested alpha and beta constant region primers amplified ligated cDNA in four rounds. Each CDR3 protein gets one entry after TCRdb re-called the 5' RACE reads with MiXCR. The sample includes 55,000 to 65,000 distinct CDR3 sequences, 6% to 8.5% seen only once; the top ten take 15% to 20%. Study-wide results and caveats: Potentially, T cell activation and differentiation skew this RNA-based measurement.

This sequence originates from a female donor in good health. The chain uses TRBV14 and TRBJ2-6, with unresolved D. In DNA, the CDR3 is TGTGCCAGCAGCCAAGAGATCAGGCCCTCTGGGGCCAACGTCCTGACTTTC. Amino acids: CASSQEIRPSGANVLTF.